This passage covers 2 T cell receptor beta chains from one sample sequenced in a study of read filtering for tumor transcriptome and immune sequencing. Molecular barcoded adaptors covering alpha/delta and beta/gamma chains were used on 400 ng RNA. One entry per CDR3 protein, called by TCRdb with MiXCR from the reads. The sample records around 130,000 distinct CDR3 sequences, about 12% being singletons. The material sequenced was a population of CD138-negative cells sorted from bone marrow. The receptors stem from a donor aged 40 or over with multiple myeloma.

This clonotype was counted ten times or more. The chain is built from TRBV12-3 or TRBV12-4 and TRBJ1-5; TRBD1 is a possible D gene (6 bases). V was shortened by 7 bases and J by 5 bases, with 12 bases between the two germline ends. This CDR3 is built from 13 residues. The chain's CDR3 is CASMPGGHQPQHF. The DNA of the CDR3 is TGTGCCAGCATGCCCGGGGGGCATCAGCCCCAGCATTTT.

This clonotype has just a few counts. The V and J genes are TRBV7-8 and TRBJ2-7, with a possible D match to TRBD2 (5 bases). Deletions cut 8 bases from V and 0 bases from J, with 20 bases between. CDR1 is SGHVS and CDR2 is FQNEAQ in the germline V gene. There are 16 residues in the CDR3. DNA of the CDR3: TGTGCCAGCGGCGCCCGACTAACCCAAAGCTCCTACGAGCAGTACTTC. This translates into CASGARLTQSSYEQYF.